Listed here are 25 T cell receptor beta chains from one sample, sequenced in a study of technical replicates of blood from several donors. Measured with immunoSEQ multiplex PCR; TCRdb has only the in-frame clones, and not every one. The table records fewer than 85,000 clones, about 97% of them present only once. The specimen sequenced was T cells isolated from PBMCs. The receptors stem from a human donor in good health.

The rearrangement links TRBV6-5 to TRBJ1-1; 8 bases are shared with TRBD1. Trimming at V came to 2 bases and at J to 0 bases, leaving 5 bases not matched to a gene. This CDR3 contains 16 residues. In germline, CDR1 is MNHEY, CDR2 SVGAGI. CDR3 coding DNA: TGTGCCAGCAGTTACGGCGCAGGGGGCTTGAACACTGAAGCTTTCTTT. Protein product: CASSYGAGGLNTEAFF.

The gene calls are TRBV10-1 and TRBJ2-7; 9 nucleotides match TRBD2. Losses at the gene ends were 4 bases for V and 3 bases for J; bases not matched to a gene: 4. Per germline, CDR1 WNHNN and CDR2 SYGVQD (reference sequence). The CDR3 has 14 amino acids. The CDR3 loop is CASSALAGHYEQYF. The CDR3 nucleotides are TGCGCCAGCAGTGCTCTAGCGGGACACTACGAGCAGTACTTC.

The chain uses TRBV9 and TRBJ2-2; D possibly corresponds to TRBD2 (6 bases). Germline V gene lookup returns CDR1 SGDLS and CDR2 YYNGEE. The length of the CDR3 is 14 residues. Trimming stripped 5 bases from V and 4 bases from J, with 12 bases between. The chain's CDR3 is CASRGPGSTGELFF. DNA for the CDR3: TGTGCCAGCAGAGGACCCGGGAGCACCGGGGAGCTGTTTTTT. Full variable domain (rest looked up from reference TRBV9 and TRBJ2-2): DSGVTQTPKHLITATGQRVTLRCSPRSGDLSVYWYQQSLDQGLQFLIQYYNGEERAKGNILERFSAQQFPDLHSELNLSSLELGDSALYFCASRGPGSTGELFFGEGSRLTVL.

This chain connects TRBV4-3 to TRBJ2-5, with D possibly matching TRBD1 (6 bases). V shed 0 bases and J shed 2 bases, with 10 bases lying between them. The CDR3 has 15 residues. CDR1 is LGHNA and CDR2 is YSLEER in the germline V gene. The CDR3 is CASSQDLGTQETQYF. CDR3 sequence (DNA): TGCGCCAGCAGCCAAGACCTCGGGACACAAGAGACCCAGTACTTC.

The sample holds one count of this clone. This rearrangement joins TRBV7-8 to TRBJ1-1; the D is unclear. Germline-derived CDR1 and CDR2 are SGHVS and FQNEAQ. V lost 4 bases and J 5 bases, leaving 14 bases between the germline ends. The CDR3 totals 14 residues. CDR3 sequence reads: CASSSSGVFTEAFF. The CDR3 DNA follows: TGTGCCAGCAGCTCATCCGGGGTTTTTACTGAAGCTTTCTTT.

V gene TRBV7-6 combines with J gene TRBJ1-1; D uncertain. Germline V gene lookup returns CDR1 SGHVS and CDR2 FNYEAQ. V was shortened by 6 bases and J by 0 bases, with 8 bases between the two germline ends. This CDR3 is built from 13 residues. The DNA for the CDR3 is TGTGCCAGCAGGTGGCGGATGAACACTGAAGCTTTCTTT. The encoded protein is CASRWRMNTEAFF.

This chain links TRBV7-2 with TRBJ2-7, with D perhaps matching TRBD2 (5 bases). Germline CDR1 SGHTA, CDR2 FQGNSA. The CDR3 contains 15 residues. The V and J ends lost 5 bases and 4 bases respectively, with 18 bases between them. CDR3 region: CASSPTTGYLYEQYF. The CDR3 DNA is TGTGCCAGCAGCCCCACCACGGGATACCTTTACGAGCAGTACTTC.

The chain employs TRBV4-1 and TRBJ2-3; D not certain. Per germline, CDR1 MGHRA and CDR2 YSYEKL. The CDR3 contains 15 residues. V was shortened by 1 base and J by 3 bases, with 11 bases between the two germline ends. CDR3 loop: CASSQAPLDTDTQYF. The CDR3 bases are TGCGCCAGCAGCCAAGCTCCCTTAGATACAGATACGCAGTATTTT.

The DNA for the CDR3 is TGCGCCAGCAGTTCGTTGGGAGATAAGAACACTGAAGCTTTCTTT. Its translation: CASSSLGDKNTEAFF. The rearrangement uses TRBV5-1 and TRBJ1-1, with D unresolved. CDR1 SGHRS and CDR2 YFSETQ come from the germline V gene. With 5 bases removed from V and 1 base from J, the gap between germline ends came to 15 bases. The CDR3 totals 15 residues.

The V gene is TRBV6-5, the J gene TRBJ1-3; unclear D gene. Trimming removed 7 bases at V and 4 bases at J, with 14 bases between. The CDR3 is made up of 14 amino acids. Germline lookup yields CDR1 MNHEY and CDR2 SVGAGI. In DNA form, the CDR3 reads TGTGCCAGCAAGCTCGGAGGGAGCGGAAACACCATATATTTT. Protein product: CASKLGGSGNTIYF.

The chain is built from TRBV5-1 and TRBJ2-7; 8 bases map to TRBD1. Trimming cost V 7 bases and J 2 bases; bases outside gene matches: 5. The CDR3 is 13 residues long. From germline, CDR1 is SGHRS and CDR2 YFSETQ. CDR3 sequence reads: CASSGQGPYEQYF. The CDR3 DNA follows: TGCGCCAGCTCAGGACAGGGCCCCTACGAGCAGTACTTC.

The J gene is TRBJ2-2, the V gene TRBV6-5; the match to TRBD2 covers 7 bases. CDR1 and CDR2 (germline): MNHEY, SVGAGI. The CDR3 has 14 residues. V lost 8 bases to trimming and J lost 0 bases; unmatched junction nucleotides: 3. The CDR3 spells CASVGLTNTGELFF. CDR3 sequence (DNA): TGTGCCAGCGTGGGACTAACGAACACCGGGGAGCTGTTTTTT.

This chain links TRBV2 with TRBJ2-7; D not resolved. CDR3 size: 12 residues. V shed 6 bases and J shed 0 bases, with 6 bases lying between them. Per germline, CDR1 SNHLY and CDR2 FYNNEI. The CDR3 region is CASRLSSYEQYF. The DNA of the CDR3 is TGTGCCAGCAGATTGAGCTCCTACGAGCAGTACTTC. The entire variable domain, with the rest obtained from reference TRBV2 and TRBJ2-7, is as follows: EPEVTQTPSHQVTQMGQEVILRCVPISNHLYFYWYRQILGQKVEFLVSFYNNEISEKSEIFDDQFSVERPDGSNFTLKIRSTKLEDSAMYFCASRLSSYEQYFGPGTRLTVT.

This chain links TRBV2 with TRBJ2-1, with 12 bases that match TRBD1. J lost 8 bases, V lost 8 bases, and 4 bases had no gene match. The CDR3 runs to 13 residues. Germline V CDR1 and CDR2: SNHLY, FYNNEI. CDR3 sequence (DNA): TGTGCCAGCGGGGACAGGGGGCTCGATGAGCAGTTCTTC. As protein: CASGDRGLDEQFF. The variable domain in full, completed from reference TRBV2 and TRBJ2-1, reads EPEVTQTPSHQVTQMGQEVILRCVPISNHLYFYWYRQILGQKVEFLVSFYNNEISEKSEIFDDQFSVERPDGSNFTLKIRSTKLEDSAMYFCASGDRGLDEQFFGPGTRLTVL.

Only one count was recorded for this clone. This chain links TRBV30 with TRBJ1-3; D remains ambiguous. V was pared by 0 bases and J by 2 bases, with 11 bases between. This CDR3 region has 15 residues. Germline V gives CDR1 GTSNPN, CDR2 SVGIG (reference sequence). CDR3 nucleotides: TGTGCCTGGAGTGTACTTTCGTCGCCTGGAAACACCATATATTTT. It is translated as CAWSVLSSPGNTIYF.

The V gene is TRBV6-5, the J gene TRBJ1-1, with D perhaps TRBD1 (5 bases). Germline values: CDR1 MNHEY, CDR2 SVGAGI. V lost 6 bases to trimming and J lost 4 bases, with 6 bases between them. This CDR3 is built from 11 residues. As DNA, the CDR3 is TGTGCCAGCAGGGGACTCACTGAAGCTTTCTTT. Protein: CASRGLTEAFF.

V gene TRBV10-3 combines with J gene TRBJ2-3; 8 bases align to TRBD2. The J segment lost 4 bases and the V segment lost 2 bases, leaving 2 bases of the junction unmatched. CDR1 ENHRY and CDR2 SYGVKD come from the germline V gene. The CDR3 has 14 amino acids. The CDR3: CAISEKREPDTQYF. Here the CDR3 DNA reads TGTGCCATCAGTGAGAAGCGGGAGCCAGATACGCAGTATTTT.

This chain uses TRBV7-8 with TRBJ2-4, with no clear D. The germline CDR1 and CDR2 sequences are SGHVS and FQNEAQ. The CDR3 has 18 amino acids. The V gene lost 2 bases and the J gene lost 0 bases, with 17 bases spanning the gap. The CDR3 bases are TGTGCCAGCAGCTTACAGGCTACCGTTTATCTAGCCAAAAACATTCAGTACTTC. Its protein product is CASSLQATVYLAKNIQYF. Supplemented by reference TRBV7-8 and TRBJ2-4, the full variable domain reads GAGVSQSPRYKVAKRGQDVALRCDPISGHVSLFWYQQALGQGPEFLTYFQNEAQLDKSGLPSDRFFAERPEGSVSTLKIQRTQQEDSAVYLCASSLQATVYLAKNIQYFGAGTRLSVL.

The chain employs TRBV2 and TRBJ1-5, with 9 bases fitting TRBD1. V gave up 5 bases and J gave up 5 bases; unmatched junction bases: 7. The CDR3 spans 15 residues. The germline V gene has CDR1 SNHLY and CDR2 FYNNEI. The DNA of the CDR3 is TGTGCCAGCAGTCTGAACAGGGGGCGCGATCAGCCCCAGCATTTT. Translating gives CASSLNRGRDQPQHF. The variable domain in full, completed from reference TRBV2 and TRBJ1-5, reads EPEVTQTPSHQVTQMGQEVILRCVPISNHLYFYWYRQILGQKVEFLVSFYNNEISEKSEIFDDQFSVERPDGSNFTLKIRSTKLEDSAMYFCASSLNRGRDQPQHFGDGTRLSIL.

J is TRBJ2-1 and V is TRBV19; maybe TRBD2 (5 bases). CDR3 length: 14 amino acids. Trimming took 5 bases from V and 8 from J, leaving 16 bases between them. Looked up from germline, CDR1 is LNHDA and CDR2 is SQIVND (reference sequence). This chain's CDR3 is CASSLYWSGDEQFF. As DNA, the CDR3 is TGTGCCAGTAGTCTCTATTGGTCCGGGGATGAGCAGTTCTTC.

This clone was seen a single time. DNA for the CDR3: TGTGCCATCAGTTTCTCCGGGAGTTCCTACAATGAGCAGTTCTTC. Translation gives CAISFSGSSYNEQFF. The chain couples TRBV10-3 to TRBJ2-1; D possibly corresponds to TRBD2 (6 bases). V dropped 5 bases and J dropped 1 base, with 12 bases sitting between them. CDR1 ENHRY and CDR2 SYGVKD come from the germline V gene. The CDR3 is 15 amino acids.

The chain's CDR3 is CAISGTDNTEAFF. The CDR3 region has the DNA TGTGCCATCTCCGGGACAGATAACACTGAAGCTTTCTTT. This chain uses TRBV10-3 with TRBJ1-1; 7 nucleotides line up with TRBD1. From germline, CDR1 is ENHRY and CDR2 SYGVKD. CDR3 length: 13 amino acids. The J segment lost 2 bases and the V segment lost 8 bases, leaving 5 bases of the junction unmatched.

This chain links TRBV19 with TRBJ1-1, with no clear D. V dropped 4 bases and J dropped 1 base, with 10 bases sitting between them. The length of the CDR3 is 14 residues. Germline CDR1 is LNHDA and CDR2 is SQIVND (reference sequence). CDR3 sequence: CASSKLTGNTEAFF. The CDR3 nucleotides read TGTGCCAGTAGTAAATTGACGGGGAACACTGAAGCTTTCTTT.

This clone was seen a handful of times. V and J are TRBV4-1 and TRBJ1-4; unclear D gene. This CDR3 comprises 12 residues. Germline V gene lookup returns CDR1 MGHRA and CDR2 YSYEKL. V was trimmed by 3 bases and J by 4 bases, leaving 3 bases between them. This CDR3 reads CASSHGNEKLFF. CDR3 nucleotide sequence: TGCGCCAGCAGCCACGGTAATGAAAAACTGTTTTTT.

The CDR3 DNA reads TGCGCCAGCAGCTTCGCGGGAGACACAGATACGCAGTATTTT. The encoded protein is CASSFAGDTDTQYF. The chain employs TRBV5-1 and TRBJ2-3; 7 nucleotides match TRBD2. V gave up 2 bases and J gave up 2 bases; unmatched junction bases: 2. The CDR3 is 14 amino acids. The germline V gene encodes CDR1 SGHRS and CDR2 YFSETQ.